Listed here are 30 T cell receptor beta chains from one sample, sequenced in a study of T-cell memory formation after mild COVID-19. TCRdb re-analysed the 5' RACE reads in MiXCR, keeping a single row per CDR3 protein. The data contain roughly 510,000 distinct CDR3 sequences, 15% to 20% of them seen just once; the ten biggest clones take up less than 10%. The sequencing sample was made of PBMCs or a T cell subset sorted from them (not recorded which). Receptors were obtained from an adult woman who had mild COVID-19 (a few samples of this study predate the infection). Cell type and time point are not known.

This clonotype has ten or more counts. The chain is built from TRBV6-2 or TRBV6-3 and TRBJ2-1, with TRBD1 matching over 7 bases. Germline V gives CDR1 MNHEY, CDR2 SVGEGT. The CDR3 has 15 amino acids. The ends lost 4 bases at V and 7 bases at J; junction bases unmatched: 10. The CDR3 DNA reads as TGTGCCAGCAGTTTACGACCAACCAGGGGGAATGAGCAGTTCTTC. Residues: CASSLRPTRGNEQFF.

This clonotype appeared a few times. The chain has TRBV12-3 or TRBV12-4 and TRBJ1-3; D gene uncertain. Deletions cut 6 bases from V and 0 bases from J, with 9 bases between. This CDR3 has 14 amino acids. Written as DNA, the CDR3 is TGTGCCAGCAGGTCAGAAAACTCTGGAAACACCATATATTTT. Translated, it gives CASRSENSGNTIYF.

This sequence joins TRBV4-2 and TRBJ2-7, with D possibly TRBD2 on 5 matching bases. This CDR3 is built from 14 residues. Germline CDR1 LGHNA, CDR2 YNFKEQ. V was trimmed by 2 bases and J by 3 bases, leaving 11 bases between them. The CDR3 nucleotides are TGTGCCAGCAGCCAATCTGCCGGGAACTACGAGCAGTACTTC. Translating it yields CASSQSAGNYEQYF.

The rearrangement links TRBV5-1 to TRBJ1-1, with TRBD1 matching over 7 bases. V lost 5 bases to trimming and J lost 6 bases; unmatched junction nucleotides: 10. Germline values: CDR1 SGHRS, CDR2 YFSETQ. The CDR3 runs to 14 residues. The CDR3 reads CASSSQRGGPEAFF. The CDR3 DNA reads as TGCGCCAGCAGTTCCCAGAGAGGGGGCCCTGAAGCTTTCTTT.

This clonotype was observed a handful of times. The gene calls are TRBV7-2 and TRBJ2-1, with a tentative D call TRBD1 (5 bases). The germline V gene encodes CDR1 SGHTA and CDR2 FQGNSA. The V end was cut by 0 bases, the J end by 1 base, with 10 bases between. The CDR3 contains 16 residues. Written as DNA, the CDR3 is TGTGCCAGCAGCTTAGCGCAGGGTCGGTCCTACAATGAGCAGTTCTTC. It yields the protein CASSLAQGRSYNEQFF.

This clonotype is a singleton in its sample. The chain combines TRBV15 with TRBJ1-5; no reliable D call. The ends were cut back, 0 bases at V and 6 bases at J, with 9 bases in the middle. The V gene's germline CDR1 is LNHNV and CDR2 YYDKDF (reference sequence). The CDR3 is made up of 14 amino acids. In DNA, the CDR3 is TGTGCCACCAGCAGAGATGATTGGGGTCAGCCCCAGCATTTT. Protein product: CATSRDDWGQPQHF.

The chain joins TRBV2 to TRBJ1-5, with D possibly TRBD1 on 6 matching bases. The V gene's germline CDR1 is SNHLY and CDR2 FYNNEI. The CDR3 has 20 residues. Trimming removed 6 bases from V and 9 bases from J, with 36 bases in between. For the CDR3, the DNA is TGTGCCAGCAGCACGTTAGATTTTAAAATTGGGGGCCTAGCGAGTACGCCCCAGCATTTT. Its protein is CASSTLDFKIGGLASTPQHF.

The chain links TRBV5-1 to TRBJ2-6; D is perhaps TRBD2 (5 bases). The V end lost 1 base, the J end lost 0 bases, and 17 bases lay between the germline ends. The CDR3 has 19 residues. Germline V gives CDR1 SGHRS, CDR2 YFSETQ. In nucleotides, the CDR3 is TGCGCCAGCAGCTTGTGGCGGGCGCGGACCGTCTCTGGGGCCAACGTCCTGACTTTC. Translation: CASSLWRARTVSGANVLTF.

Ten or more counts support this clonotype. Mismatch with germline at one junction end may stem from a read error. The chain employs TRBV7-2 and TRBJ1-1, with unresolved D. The length of the CDR3 is 13 residues. Germline V gives CDR1 SGHTA, CDR2 FQGNSA. CDR3: CASSLGMNTEAFF. CDR3 nucleotides: TGTGCCAGCAGTTTAGGGATGAACACTGAAGCTTTCTTT.

The chain has TRBV24-1 and TRBJ2-7, with 9 bases that match TRBD1. This CDR3 is 15 amino acids long. The V and J ends lost 5 bases and 1 base, in that order; junction bases with no gene match: 5. From germline, CDR1 is KGHDR and CDR2 SFDVKD. CDR3 loop: CATSGTGGGSYEQYF. The CDR3 DNA reads as TGTGCCACCAGTGGTACAGGGGGCGGATCCTACGAGCAGTACTTC.

This clonotype has only a few counts. DNA for the CDR3: TGTGCCACCAGTGATTTGAGGAGAGTGAGCTCCTACAATGAGCAGTTCTTC. This codes for CATSDLRRVSSYNEQFF. The gene calls are TRBV24-1 and TRBJ2-1; D not certain. The CDR3 runs 17 residues. V lost 0 bases, J lost 0 bases, and 11 bases lay in between. Germline assignment: CDR1 KGHDR and CDR2 SFDVKD.

CDR3 region: CASMPTLTGDEQYF. CDR3 nucleotide sequence: TGTGCCAGCATGCCCACCCTAACAGGCGACGAGCAGTACTTC. The V call is TRBV6-6, the J call TRBJ2-7; TRBD1 is a possible D gene (5 bases). Germline lookup yields CDR1 MNHNY and CDR2 SVGAGI (reference sequence). Trimming removed 7 bases from V and 5 bases from J, with 18 bases in between. CDR3 length: 14 residues.

The chain is built from TRBV4-1 and TRBJ2-7; TRBD1 matches 7 bases. V was pared by 3 bases and J by 3 bases, with 5 bases of the junction left unmatched. The CDR3 spans 14 residues. CDR1 is MGHRA and CDR2 is YSYEKL in the germline V gene. Written as DNA, the CDR3 is TGCGCCAGCAGCCATGGGACAGACTACTACGAGCAGTACTTC. Residues: CASSHGTDYYEQYF.

V gene TRBV5-6 combines with J gene TRBJ2-5, with D tentatively TRBD2 (5 bases). CDR1 SGHDT and CDR2 YYEEEE come from the germline V gene. The CDR3 length is 14 residues. Trimming cost V 0 bases and J 6 bases, with 12 bases left between them. The CDR3 DNA sequence: TGTGCCAGCAGCTTGGCTGGCGGGTTTAAGACCCAGTACTTC. This encodes CASSLAGGFKTQYF.

This clonotype has only a few counts. The rearrangement uses TRBV6-5 and TRBJ2-3; either TRBD1 or TRBD2 may supply D (5 bases each). The CDR3 runs 18 residues. With 1 base removed from V and 2 bases from J, the gap between germline ends came to 19 bases. Germline lookup yields CDR1 MNHEY and CDR2 SVGAGI. The CDR3 spells CASSYYGATAYYTDTQYF. CDR3 nucleotides: TGTGCCAGCAGTTACTACGGGGCGACAGCATATTACACAGATACGCAGTATTTT.

This chain links TRBV3-1 with TRBJ2-7; D unresolved. CDR3 size: 15 residues. The germline CDR1 and CDR2 sequences are LGHDT and YNNKEL (reference sequence). Trimming cost V 1 base and J 1 base, with 11 bases left between them. The CDR3 sequence is CASSQGSLGSYEQYF. The DNA for the CDR3 is TGTGCCAGCAGCCAAGGGTCCCTGGGTTCCTACGAGCAGTACTTC.

This clonotype occurred a few times. The J gene is TRBJ1-4, the V gene TRBV6-5; TRBD1 agrees at 7 bases. The CDR3 covers 14 residues. From germline, CDR1 is MNHEY and CDR2 SVGAGI. J lost 4 bases, V lost 6 bases, and 5 bases had no gene match. CDR3 in amino acids: CASRRTGNNEKLFF. CDR3 bases: TGTGCCAGCAGAAGGACAGGCAATAATGAAAAACTGTTTTTT.

This clonotype was seen many times. CDR3 DNA sequence: TGTGCCAGCAGCTTATTTGAGACGCAGGGTGGAGAGCAGTACTTC. It is translated as CASSLFETQGGEQYF. V usage is TRBV7-8 and J usage is TRBJ2-7; weak D call: TRBD1 (5 bases). Germline V CDR1 and CDR2: SGHVS, FQNEAQ. The CDR3 extends over 15 amino acids. V was cut by 2 bases and J by 7 bases, with 18 bases left in between.

The J gene is TRBJ2-2, the V gene TRBV4-1, with a possible D match to TRBD2 (6 bases). V was trimmed by 1 base and J by 4 bases, leaving 7 bases between them. This CDR3 region has 14 residues. The V gene's germline CDR1 is MGHRA and CDR2 YSYEKL. The CDR3 sequence is CASSQGRGTGELFF. CDR3 nucleotide sequence: TGCGCCAGCAGCCAAGGGCGGGGCACCGGGGAGCTGTTTTTT.

This clonotype was picked up a small number of times. The chain employs TRBV6-2 or TRBV6-3 and TRBJ2-7, with 9 bases identical to TRBD1. The CDR3 sequence is 15 residues long. Germline CDR1 is MNHEY and CDR2 is SVGEGT. J was trimmed by 0 bases and V by 2 bases; bases with no gene match: 2. In DNA, the CDR3 is TGTGCCAGCAGTTACGGACAGGGGCCCTCCTACGAGCAGTACTTC. As protein: CASSYGQGPSYEQYF.

This rearrangement joins TRBV9 to TRBJ1-2; TRBD1 agrees at 9 bases. The CDR3 runs 16 residues. CDR1 and CDR2 from the germline V gene are SGDLS and YYNGEE. Trimming removed 3 bases from V and 6 bases from J; junction bases left unmatched: 12. Here the CDR3 reads CASSGRDRVLMDGYTF. The CDR3 nucleotides are TGTGCCAGCAGCGGCAGGGACAGGGTTTTGATGGATGGCTACACCTTC.

This chain uses TRBV7-9 with TRBJ2-6; 9 nucleotides line up with TRBD1. V trimming: 5 bases; J trimming: 3 bases; junction bases outside the gene matches: 20. The germline gives CDR1 SEHNR, CDR2 FQNEAQ (reference sequence). This CDR3 contains 21 residues. The CDR3 nucleotides are TGTGCCAGCAGCGTTTGGTGGAAGGGACAGGGTTATGCGGTTGGGGCCAACGTCCTGACTTTC. It specifies CASSVWWKGQGYAVGANVLTF.

This clonotype was observed a few times. The chain has TRBV4-3 and TRBJ2-7; TRBD2 might be the D (5 bases). V was pared by 1 base and J by 3 bases, with 16 bases between. The CDR3 length is 16 residues. CDR1 and CDR2 (germline): LGHNA, YSLEER. The DNA of the CDR3 is TGCGCCAGCAGCCAAGCCAGCGGCCCGTCCCTCTACGAGCAGTACTTC. It translates to CASSQASGPSLYEQYF.

This chain joins TRBV13 and TRBJ2-3; 8 bases line up with TRBD2. The germline V gene encodes CDR1 PRHDT and CDR2 FYEKMQ (reference sequence). With 7 bases clipped from V and 10 bases from J, the junction kept 13 bases outside the gene matches. This CDR3 contains 14 residues. The CDR3 DNA sequence: TGTGCCAGCACCCTTAGCGGGAACGTATACGCGCAGTATTTT. Amino acids: CASTLSGNVYAQYF.

The chain couples TRBV7-3 to TRBJ2-2; 8 bases align to TRBD2. The CDR3 runs to 17 residues. V shed 5 bases and J 7 bases; nucleotides not matched to a gene: 15. Germline assignment: CDR1 SGHTA and CDR2 FQGTGA. This CDR3 reads CASSVLAGSEHGGELFF. The CDR3 nucleotides are TGTGCCAGCAGCGTCCTAGCGGGTTCCGAACACGGCGGGGAGCTGTTTTTT.

A few counts support this clonotype. This chain uses TRBV20-1 with TRBJ2-5; 9 bases are shared with TRBD2. This CDR3 comprises 17 residues. Germline CDR1 is DFQATT and CDR2 is SNEGSKA (reference sequence). V lost 5 bases, J lost 0 bases, and 13 bases stayed unmatched. CDR3 DNA sequence: TGCAGTGCTGACCGCTTTCGGCTAGCGGGAAACCAAGAGACCCAGTACTTC. Residues: CSADRFRLAGNQETQYF.

This chain connects TRBV29-1 to TRBJ2-7; the D gene is possibly TRBD1 (6 bases). Trimming stripped 5 bases from V and 6 bases from J, with 11 bases between. Germline V lookup: CDR1 SQVTM, CDR2 ANQGSEA. The CDR3 spans 11 residues. The CDR3 here is CSVLQGSEQYF. The CDR3 region has the DNA TGCAGCGTTCTACAGGGATCCGAGCAGTACTTC.

This clonotype was seen a single time. The chain is built from TRBV5-1 and TRBJ2-5; 8 nucleotides agree with TRBD1. The CDR3 is made up of 15 amino acids. Germline CDR1 is SGHRS and CDR2 is YFSETQ. Trimming at V came to 0 bases and at J to 4 bases, leaving 5 bases not matched to a gene. The CDR3 loop reads CASSLAGRGLETQYF. CDR3 sequence (DNA): TGCGCCAGCAGCTTGGCCGGCAGGGGGCTAGAGACCCAGTACTTC.

The V and J genes are TRBV11-1 and TRBJ2-2, with D hard to call. V dropped 6 bases and J dropped 0 bases, with 8 bases sitting between them. Looked up from germline, CDR1 is SGHAT and CDR2 is FQDESV (reference sequence). The CDR3 length is 14 residues. The CDR3 region has the DNA TGTGCCAGCAGACCCGAAACGAACACCGGGGAGCTGTTTTTT. It yields the protein CASRPETNTGELFF.

This chain connects TRBV30 to TRBJ2-3; maybe TRBD2 (5 bases). This CDR3 is 13 amino acids long. V gave up 8 bases and J gave up 4 bases, with 16 bases separating them. Germline lookup yields CDR1 GTSNPN and CDR2 SVGIG (reference sequence). CDR3 in DNA: TGTGCCCTCTCCGTCGGGATCTCAGATACGCAGTATTTT. As protein: CALSVGISDTQYF.